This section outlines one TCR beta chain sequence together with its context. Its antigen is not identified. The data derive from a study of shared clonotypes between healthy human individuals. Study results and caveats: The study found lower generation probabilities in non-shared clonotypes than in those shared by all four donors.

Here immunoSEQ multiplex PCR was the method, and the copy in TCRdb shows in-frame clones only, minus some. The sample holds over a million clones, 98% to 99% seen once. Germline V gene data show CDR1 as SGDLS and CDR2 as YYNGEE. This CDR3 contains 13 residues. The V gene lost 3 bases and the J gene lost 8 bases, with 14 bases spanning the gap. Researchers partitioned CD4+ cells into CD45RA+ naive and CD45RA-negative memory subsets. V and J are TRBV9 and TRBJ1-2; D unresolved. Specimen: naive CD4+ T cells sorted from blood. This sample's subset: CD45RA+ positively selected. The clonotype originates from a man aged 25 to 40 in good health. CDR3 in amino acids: CASSASAGRGYTF. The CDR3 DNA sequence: TGTGCCAGCAGCGCCTCGGCGGGGAGGGGCTACACCTTC.